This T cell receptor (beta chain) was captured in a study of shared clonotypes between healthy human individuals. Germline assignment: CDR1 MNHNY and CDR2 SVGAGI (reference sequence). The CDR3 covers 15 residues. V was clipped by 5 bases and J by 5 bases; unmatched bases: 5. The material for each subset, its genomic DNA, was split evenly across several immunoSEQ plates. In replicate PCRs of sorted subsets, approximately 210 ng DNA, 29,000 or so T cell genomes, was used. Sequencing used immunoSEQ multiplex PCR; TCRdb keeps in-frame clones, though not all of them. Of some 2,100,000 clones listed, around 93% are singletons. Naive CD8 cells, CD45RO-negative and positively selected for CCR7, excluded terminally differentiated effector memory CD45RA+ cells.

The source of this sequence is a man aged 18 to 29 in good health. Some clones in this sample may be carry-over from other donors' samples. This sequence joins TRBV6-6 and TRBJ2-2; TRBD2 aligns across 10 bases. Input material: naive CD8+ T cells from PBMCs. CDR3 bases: TGTGCCAGCAGTCCCCGGACTAGCGGTACCGGGGAGCTGTTTTTT. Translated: CASSPRTSGTGELFF.